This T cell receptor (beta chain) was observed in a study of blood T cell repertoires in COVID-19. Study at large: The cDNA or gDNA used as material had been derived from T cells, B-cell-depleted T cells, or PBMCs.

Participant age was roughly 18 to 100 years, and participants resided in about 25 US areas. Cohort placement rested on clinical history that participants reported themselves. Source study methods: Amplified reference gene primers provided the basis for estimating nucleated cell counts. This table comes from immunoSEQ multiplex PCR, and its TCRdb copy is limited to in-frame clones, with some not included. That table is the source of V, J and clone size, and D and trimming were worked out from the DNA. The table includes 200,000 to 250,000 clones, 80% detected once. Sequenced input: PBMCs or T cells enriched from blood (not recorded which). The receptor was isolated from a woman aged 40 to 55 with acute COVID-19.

The CDR3 reads CASSHLGGTGDQETQYF. The CDR3, as DNA: TGTGCCAGCAGCCACCTAGGAGGGACAGGGGACCAAGAGACCCAGTACTTC. V usage is TRBV3-1 (or the pseudogene TRBV3-2) and J usage is TRBJ2-5, with 10 positions matching TRBD1. CDR3 length equals 17 residues. CDR1 and CDR2 (germline): LGHDT, YNNKEL (reference sequence). Trimming took 3 bases from V and 0 from J; bases not matched to a gene: 7.